The 24 T cell receptor beta chains given below trace back to one sample, sequenced in a study of spatial heterogeneity in lung cancer. This sample's time point: blood at routine non-recurrence follow-up after resection. Each CDR3 protein is one row after TCRdb ran MiXCR on the 5' RACE reads. The table has about 100,000 distinct CDR3 sequences, just under 20% seen once. The material sequenced was PBMCs, taken at follow-up. The receptor set was obtained from a male donor with early-stage non-small cell lung cancer.

At least ten counts were recorded for this clonotype. This chain joins TRBV6-6 and TRBJ2-7, with 11 bases identical to TRBD2. The trim removed 2 bases at V and 6 bases at J, leaving 3 bases unmatched. The V gene's germline CDR1 is MNHNY and CDR2 SVGAGI (reference sequence). This CDR3 region has 14 residues. CDR3 sequence (DNA): TGTGCCAGCAGTTACGTACTAGCGGGAGTCGAGCAGTACTTC. Translating gives CASSYVLAGVEQYF.

This clonotype has ten or more counts. The V call is TRBV3-1, the J call TRBJ1-2, with a weak D call TRBD1 (5 bases). V was trimmed by 1 base and J by 6 bases, leaving 6 bases between them. The CDR3 runs to 12 residues. Germline V gene sequence: CDR1 LGHDT, CDR2 YNNKEL (reference sequence). The CDR3 nucleotides are TGTGCCAGCAGCCAAGCGGGACATGGCTACACCTTC. Translation gives CASSQAGHGYTF.

The chain links TRBV24-1 to TRBJ1-5, with D uncertain. This CDR3 spans 15 amino acids. Germline-derived CDR1 and CDR2 are KGHDR and SFDVKD. Deletions cut 3 bases from V and 2 bases from J, with 10 bases between. CDR3 amino acids: CATSDPKSGNQPQHF. The DNA of the CDR3 is TGTGCCACCAGTGATCCGAAGTCCGGCAATCAGCCCCAGCATTTT.

A few counts support this clonotype. This chain connects TRBV5-5 to TRBJ2-3; D remains ambiguous. Trimming took off 0 bases at V and 3 bases at J, with 14 bases between the two ends. The V gene's germline CDR1 is SGHKS and CDR2 YYEKEE (reference sequence). CDR3 length: 16 residues. In DNA form, the CDR3 reads TGTGCCAGCAGCTTGGCCCCGAGTAGCTGGACAGATACGCAGTATTTT. Protein product: CASSLAPSSWTDTQYF.

This clonotype was detected ten times or more. The chain is built from TRBV7-6 and TRBJ2-3; no clear D. V shed 5 bases and J shed 3 bases, with 12 bases lying between them. This CDR3 contains 14 residues. The germline CDR1 and CDR2 sequences are SGHVS and FNYEAQ. The CDR3 loop reads CASSPRAATDTQYF. The CDR3 DNA sequence: TGTGCCAGCAGCCCTCGGGCGGCGACAGATACGCAGTATTTT.

The CDR3: CASSERGFGYTF. The CDR3 bases are TGTGCCAGCAGTGAAAGGGGTTTCGGCTACACCTTC. The V gene is TRBV25-1, the J gene TRBJ1-2, with D perhaps matching TRBD1 (5 bases). CDR1 is MGHDK and CDR2 is SYGVNS in the germline V gene. The CDR3 covers 12 residues. V gave up 2 bases and J gave up 8 bases, with 9 bases separating them.

This clonotype was counted many times. This chain links TRBV13 with TRBJ2-1, with D possibly being TRBD1 (6 bases). The CDR3 totals 14 residues. With 4 bases removed from V and 4 bases from J, the gap between germline ends came to 11 bases. CDR1 is PRHDT and CDR2 is FYEKMQ in the germline V gene (reference sequence). Here the CDR3 reads CASSWKQGYNEQFF. Here the CDR3 DNA reads TGTGCCAGCAGCTGGAAACAGGGATACAATGAGCAGTTCTTC.

The chain links TRBV5-1 to TRBJ2-2; the D gene is possibly TRBD2 (5 bases). CDR1 is SGHRS and CDR2 is YFSETQ in the germline V gene. Trimming stripped 1 base from V and 5 bases from J, with 9 bases between. The length of the CDR3 is 14 residues. The CDR3 DNA sequence: TGCGCCAGCAGCTTGCGGGAAGTAACCGGGGAGCTGTTTTTT. It specifies CASSLREVTGELFF.

The chain combines TRBV29-1 with TRBJ1-1, with 10 bases matching TRBD1. The V gene end was trimmed by 1 base and the J gene end by 3 bases; junction bases not matched to a gene: 5. CDR3 length equals 15 residues. Germline lookup yields CDR1 SQVTM and CDR2 ANQGSEA. The DNA of the CDR3 is TGCAGCGTTGAAGGGACAGGGGGATTATACACTGAAGCTTTCTTT. This codes for CSVEGTGGLYTEAFF.

This clonotype was counted only a few times. The rearrangement uses TRBV20-1 and TRBJ1-4; 7 bases match TRBD1. Germline V CDR1 and CDR2: DFQATT, SNEGSKA (reference sequence). CDR3 length equals 10 residues. Losses at the gene ends were 8 bases for V and 8 bases for J; bases not matched to a gene: 2. CDR3 region: CSSGGEKLFF. CDR3 nucleotide sequence: TGCAGTTCAGGGGGGGAAAAACTGTTTTTT.

This clonotype was seen more than once but under ten times. This chain uses TRBV20-1 with TRBJ2-7, with D maybe TRBD2 (6 bases). Trimming pared 4 bases from V and 6 bases from J, leaving 13 bases between. This CDR3 is built from 12 residues. CDR1 and CDR2 from the germline V gene are DFQATT and SNEGSKA (reference sequence). The CDR3 is CSATDGRSEQYF. The CDR3 DNA sequence: TGCAGTGCTACCGATGGGAGGTCCGAGCAGTACTTC.

The genes are TRBV25-1 and TRBJ1-6; TRBD1 aligns across 8 bases. The V segment lost 3 bases and the J segment 7 bases; nucleotides outside the gene matches: 8. The CDR3 sequence is 16 residues long. Germline V gene data show CDR1 as MGHDK and CDR2 as SYGVNS. The chain's CDR3 is CASSDIRTGTNSPLHF. CDR3 nucleotide sequence: TGTGCCAGCAGTGATATTCGGACAGGGACAAATTCACCCCTCCACTTT.

V is TRBV7-2 and J is TRBJ2-4; the D is unclear. V gave up 4 bases and J gave up 6 bases, with 16 bases separating them. CDR3 length: 15 residues. Looked up from germline, CDR1 is SGHTA and CDR2 is FQGNSA. CDR3 DNA sequence: TGTGCCAGCAGCTCTGGCGGCAACTTAGTAAACATTCAGTACTTC. The encoded protein is CASSSGGNLVNIQYF.

This clonotype has only a few counts. The chain is built from TRBV29-1 and TRBJ2-4, with unresolved D. The CDR3 covers 14 residues. Germline V gene lookup returns CDR1 SQVTM and CDR2 ANQGSEA. Trimming cost V 7 bases and J 0 bases, with 13 bases left between them. As DNA, the CDR3 is TGCAGCGCCCTAGATCGACTAGCCAAAAACATTCAGTACTTC. This codes for CSALDRLAKNIQYF.

The V gene is TRBV20-1, the J gene TRBJ2-7; no clear D. This CDR3 is 13 amino acids long. Trimming removed 0 bases from V and 6 bases from J, with 12 bases in between. CDR1 is DFQATT and CDR2 is SNEGSKA in the germline V gene (reference sequence). The CDR3 DNA is TGCAGTGCTAGAGATTCAAGGACCCGCGAGCAGTACTTC. Translated: CSARDSRTREQYF.

V usage is TRBV3-1 and J usage is TRBJ1-1; tentatively, D is TRBD1 (6 bases). This CDR3 contains 14 residues. Germline V gives CDR1 LGHDT, CDR2 YNNKEL (reference sequence). The V end was cut by 4 bases, the J end by 5 bases, with 14 bases between. The CDR3 loop reads CASSPPGTFTEAFF. CDR3 DNA: TGTGCCAGCAGCCCCCCGGGGACATTTACTGAAGCTTTCTTT.

This chain links TRBV5-1 with TRBJ2-3; perhaps TRBD1 as D (6 bases). This CDR3 has 14 amino acids. The germline V gene encodes CDR1 SGHRS and CDR2 YFSETQ. V was trimmed by 5 bases and J by 0 bases, leaving 10 bases between them. CDR3 residues: CASSRDTSTDTQYF. The CDR3 nucleotides read TGCGCCAGCAGTCGGGACACTAGCACAGATACGCAGTATTTT. The full variable domain, in which reference TRBV5-1 and TRBJ2-3 provide the parts outside the CDR3, is KAGVTQTPRYLIKTRGQQVTLSCSPISGHRSVSWYQQTPGQGLQFLFEYFSETQRNKGNFPGRFSGRQFSNSRSEMNVSTLELGDSALYLCASSRDTSTDTQYFGPGTRLTVL.

The sample holds a few counts of this clonotype. This chain joins TRBV3-1 and TRBJ2-5; no clear D. CDR1 and CDR2 from the germline V gene are LGHDT and YNNKEL (reference sequence). The CDR3 has 13 residues. V dropped 5 bases and J dropped 4 bases, with 11 bases sitting between them. The chain's CDR3 is CASSEGRGETQYF. Written as DNA, the CDR3 is TGTGCCAGCAGCGAAGGTCGAGGAGAGACCCAGTACTTC.

The rearrangement joins TRBV6-6 to TRBJ1-5, with D perhaps TRBD1 (5 bases). CDR1 and CDR2 from the germline V gene are MNHNY and SVGAGI (reference sequence). The CDR3 is 14 residues long. Trimming stripped 1 base from V and 4 bases from J, with 8 bases between. The CDR3 bases are TGTGCCAGCAGTTACTTCCCAGGGAATCAGCCCCAGCATTTT. It is translated as CASSYFPGNQPQHF.

This chain connects TRBV28 to TRBJ1-5; D remains ambiguous. The CDR3 has 14 residues. Germline CDR1 and CDR2: MDHEN and SYDVKM. The V and J ends lost 6 bases and 4 bases respectively, with 13 bases between them. This CDR3 reads CASSVTATNQPQHF. CDR3 bases: TGTGCCAGCAGCGTGACTGCAACTAATCAGCCCCAGCATTTT.

This clonotype was counted between two and nine times. The chain has TRBV7-2 and TRBJ1-2; TRBD1 matches 7 bases. The CDR3 contains 16 residues. The V segment lost 1 base and the J segment 5 bases; nucleotides outside the gene matches: 10. Germline V lookup: CDR1 SGHTA, CDR2 FQGNSA. The chain's CDR3 is CASSLVVSTQGYGYTF. DNA of the CDR3: TGTGCCAGCAGCTTAGTCGTATCAACACAGGGGTATGGCTACACCTTC.

This clonotype was detected only a few times. CDR3 nucleotides: TGTGCCAGTAGTAATCCCGGGACAGGGGGTTCACCCCTCCACTTT. Amino acid sequence: CASSNPGTGGSPLHF. V is TRBV19 and J is TRBJ1-6, with 11 positions matching TRBD1. Germline V gene sequence: CDR1 LNHDA, CDR2 SQIVND (reference sequence). V was pared by 4 bases and J by 9 bases, with 5 bases of the junction left unmatched. The CDR3 is 15 residues long.

This clonotype was counted many times. This rearrangement joins TRBV27 to TRBJ2-3; D gene ambiguous. This CDR3 contains 15 residues. Germline CDR1 MNHEY, CDR2 SMNVEV (reference sequence). The ends were cut back, 3 bases at V and 1 base at J, with 11 bases in the middle. The CDR3 reads CASSFDNLGTDTQYF. In DNA, the CDR3 is TGTGCCAGCAGTTTCGACAACTTAGGCACAGATACGCAGTATTTT.

Only a few counts were recorded for this clonotype. This chain uses TRBV7-2 with TRBJ1-1, with TRBD1 as a possible D gene (6 bases). Between the trimmed V and J ends, which lost 1 base and 11 bases, there was a span of 17 bases. CDR3 length equals 14 residues. Germline CDR1 reads SGHTA; CDR2 reads FQGNSA. The CDR3 bases are TGTGCCAGCAGCTTAGACTACCAGGGGAGGGAGGCTTTCTTT. Encoded protein: CASSLDYQGREAFF.